This TCR beta chain came from a study of blood T cell repertoires in COVID-19. The CDR3 loop spans 14 amino acids. The V and J ends lost 1 base and 3 bases, in that order; junction bases with no gene match: 0. Germline V gene sequence: CDR1 SGHAT, CDR2 FQDESV (reference sequence). Repertoires were generated with immunoSEQ multiplex PCR, while TCRdb's copy carries only in-frame clones and drops some. In the table there are some 140,000 clones, about 79% of which are singletons. The sequence was collected from a man aged 45-65 years who had recovered from COVID-19. This chain uses TRBV11-1 with TRBJ2-5; TRBD2 agrees at 9 bases. The specimen was PBMCs or T cells enriched from blood (not recorded which). CDR3 in amino acids: CASSLERGEETQYF. The CDR3 bases are TGTGCCAGCAGCTTAGAGCGGGGGGAAGAGACCCAGTACTTC.